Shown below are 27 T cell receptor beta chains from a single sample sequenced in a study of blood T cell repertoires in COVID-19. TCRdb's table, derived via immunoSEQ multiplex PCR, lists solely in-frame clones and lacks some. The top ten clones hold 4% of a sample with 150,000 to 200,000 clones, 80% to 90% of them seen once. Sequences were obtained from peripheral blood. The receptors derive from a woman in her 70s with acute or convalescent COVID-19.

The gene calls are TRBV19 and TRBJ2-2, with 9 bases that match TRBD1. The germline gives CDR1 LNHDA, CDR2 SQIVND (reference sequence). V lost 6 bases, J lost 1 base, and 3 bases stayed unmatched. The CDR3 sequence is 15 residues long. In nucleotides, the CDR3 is TGTGCCAGTAGGACGGGACAGGGGAACACCGGGGAGCTGTTTTTT. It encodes CASRTGQGNTGELFF.

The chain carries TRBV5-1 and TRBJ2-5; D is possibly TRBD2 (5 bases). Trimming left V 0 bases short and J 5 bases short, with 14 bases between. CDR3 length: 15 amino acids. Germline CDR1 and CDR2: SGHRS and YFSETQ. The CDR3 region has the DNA TGCGCCAGCAGCTTGGGGTTTCGGGATGGGGAGACCCAGTACTTC. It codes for CASSLGFRDGETQYF.

The CDR3 loop is CASTNAGYSSPLHF. Written as DNA, the CDR3 is TGTGCCAGCACGAACGCAGGGTACTCTTCACCCCTCCACTTT. The V call is TRBV21-1, the J call TRBJ1-6; TRBD1, the table's D call, was not compared with the DNA. TRBV21-1 is reported as a pseudogene. The CDR3 is 14 residues long.

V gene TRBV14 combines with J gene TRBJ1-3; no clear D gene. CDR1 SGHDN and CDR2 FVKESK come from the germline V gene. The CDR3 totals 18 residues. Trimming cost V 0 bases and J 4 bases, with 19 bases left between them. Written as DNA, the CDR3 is TGTGCCAGCAGCCAAGATTTTGTTGAGGGCGTCTCGGGAAACACCATATATTTT. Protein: CASSQDFVEGVSGNTIYF. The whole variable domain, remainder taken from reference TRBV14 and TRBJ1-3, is EAGVTQFPSHSVIEKGQTVTLRCDPISGHDNLYWYRRVMGKEIKFLLHFVKESKQDESGMPNNRFLAERTGGTYSTLKVQPAELEDSGVYFCASSQDFVEGVSGNTIYFGEGSWLTVV.

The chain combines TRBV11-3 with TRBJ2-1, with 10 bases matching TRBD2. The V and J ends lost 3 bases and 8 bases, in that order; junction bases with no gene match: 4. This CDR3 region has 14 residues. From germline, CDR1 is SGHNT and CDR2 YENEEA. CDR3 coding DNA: TGTGCCAGCAGCTTTGCTAGCGGGAGCTATGAGCAGTTCTTC. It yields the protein CASSFASGSYEQFF.

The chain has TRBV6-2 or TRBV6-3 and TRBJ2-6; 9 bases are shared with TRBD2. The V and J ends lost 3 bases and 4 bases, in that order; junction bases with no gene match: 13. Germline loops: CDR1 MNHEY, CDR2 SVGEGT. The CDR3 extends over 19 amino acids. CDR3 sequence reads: CASSYGYWRGGRGANVLTF. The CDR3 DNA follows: TGTGCCAGCAGTTATGGTTATTGGCGGGGGGGGCGCGGGGCCAACGTCCTGACTTTC.

CDR3 in DNA: TGCGCCAGCAGGTTAACAGGGGAAAGCAATCAGCCCCAGCATTTT. Its protein is CASRLTGESNQPQHF. The chain couples TRBV5-1 to TRBJ1-5; 7 bases are a match to TRBD1. J gave up 1 base and V 5 bases, and 6 bases lay outside the gene matches. Germline V gene lookup returns CDR1 SGHRS and CDR2 YFSETQ. This CDR3 has 15 residues.

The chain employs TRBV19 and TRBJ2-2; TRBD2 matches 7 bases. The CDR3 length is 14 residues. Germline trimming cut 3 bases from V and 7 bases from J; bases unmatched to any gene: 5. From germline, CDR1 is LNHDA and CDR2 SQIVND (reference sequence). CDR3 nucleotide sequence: TGTGCCAGTAGTATCGGACTAGGAATCGGGGAGCTGTTTTTT. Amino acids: CASSIGLGIGELFF.

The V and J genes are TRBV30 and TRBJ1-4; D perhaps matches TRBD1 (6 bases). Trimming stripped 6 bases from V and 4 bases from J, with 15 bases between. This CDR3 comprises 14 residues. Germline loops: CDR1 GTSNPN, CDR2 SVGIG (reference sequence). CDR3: CACESRGNNEKLFF. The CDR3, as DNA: TGTGCCTGCGAATCAAGGGGGAATAATGAAAAACTGTTTTTT.

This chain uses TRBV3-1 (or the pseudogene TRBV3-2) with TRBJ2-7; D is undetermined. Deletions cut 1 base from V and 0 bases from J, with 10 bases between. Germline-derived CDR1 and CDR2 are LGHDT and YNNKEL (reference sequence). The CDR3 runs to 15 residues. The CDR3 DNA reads TGTGCCAGCAGCCAAGGTCCTGGGCACTCCTACGAGCAGTACTTC. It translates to CASSQGPGHSYEQYF.

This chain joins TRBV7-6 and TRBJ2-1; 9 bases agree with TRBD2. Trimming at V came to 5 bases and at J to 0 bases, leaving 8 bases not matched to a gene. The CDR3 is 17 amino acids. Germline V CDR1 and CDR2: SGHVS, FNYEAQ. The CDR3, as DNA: TGTGCCAGCAGCAACGACCTTAGCGGGAGCTCCTACAATGAGCAGTTCTTC. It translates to CASSNDLSGSSYNEQFF.

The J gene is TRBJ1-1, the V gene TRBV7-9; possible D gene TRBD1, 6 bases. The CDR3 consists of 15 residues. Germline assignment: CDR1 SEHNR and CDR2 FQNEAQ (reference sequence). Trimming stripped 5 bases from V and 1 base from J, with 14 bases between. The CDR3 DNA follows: TGTGCCAGCAGCCCACCCCGGGGGGCGAACACTGAAGCTTTCTTT. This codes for CASSPPRGANTEAFF.

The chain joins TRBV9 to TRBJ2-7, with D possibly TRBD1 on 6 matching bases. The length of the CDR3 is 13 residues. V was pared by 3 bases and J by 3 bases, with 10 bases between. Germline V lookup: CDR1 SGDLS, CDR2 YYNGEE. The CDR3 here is CASSGGTHYEQYF. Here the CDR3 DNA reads TGTGCCAGCAGCGGGGGGACACACTACGAGCAGTACTTC.

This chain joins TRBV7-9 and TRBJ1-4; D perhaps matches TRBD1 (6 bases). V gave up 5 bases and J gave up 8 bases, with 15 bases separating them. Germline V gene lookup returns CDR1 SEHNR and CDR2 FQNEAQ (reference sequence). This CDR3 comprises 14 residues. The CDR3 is CASSPRQELEKLFF. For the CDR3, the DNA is TGTGCCAGCAGCCCCAGACAGGAATTGGAAAAACTGTTTTTT.

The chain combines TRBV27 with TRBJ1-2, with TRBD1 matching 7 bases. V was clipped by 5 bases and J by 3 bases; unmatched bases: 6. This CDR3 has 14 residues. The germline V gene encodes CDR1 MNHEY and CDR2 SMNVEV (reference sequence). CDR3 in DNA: TGTGCCAGCAGTCTAAGACAGGGTCACTATGGCTACACCTTC. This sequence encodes CASSLRQGHYGYTF.

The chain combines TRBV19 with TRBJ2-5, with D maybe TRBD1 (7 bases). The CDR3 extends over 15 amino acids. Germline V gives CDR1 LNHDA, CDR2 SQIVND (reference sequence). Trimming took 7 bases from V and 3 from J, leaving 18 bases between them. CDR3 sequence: CASTETGVAEETQYF. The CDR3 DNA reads TGTGCCAGTACAGAAACAGGGGTAGCGGAAGAGACCCAGTACTTC.

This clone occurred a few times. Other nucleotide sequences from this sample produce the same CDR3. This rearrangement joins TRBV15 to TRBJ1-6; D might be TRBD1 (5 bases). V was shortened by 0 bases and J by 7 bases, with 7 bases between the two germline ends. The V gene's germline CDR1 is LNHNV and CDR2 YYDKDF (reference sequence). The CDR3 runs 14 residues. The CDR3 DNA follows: TGTGCCACCAGCAGAGACAGGGCAAATTCACCCCTCCACTTT. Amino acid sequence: CATSRDRANSPLHF.

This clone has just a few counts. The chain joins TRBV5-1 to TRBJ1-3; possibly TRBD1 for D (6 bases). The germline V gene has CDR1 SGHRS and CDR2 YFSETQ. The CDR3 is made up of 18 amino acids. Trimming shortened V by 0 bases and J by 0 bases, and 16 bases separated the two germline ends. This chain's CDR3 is CASSLALGQPLSGNTIYF. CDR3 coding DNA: TGCGCCAGCAGCTTGGCCCTTGGACAGCCGCTCTCTGGAAACACCATATATTTT.

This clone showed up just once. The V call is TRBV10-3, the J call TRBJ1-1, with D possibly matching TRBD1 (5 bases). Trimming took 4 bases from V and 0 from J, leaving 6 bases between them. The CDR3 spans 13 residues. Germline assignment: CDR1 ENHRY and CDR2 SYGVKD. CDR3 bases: TGTGCCATCAGTGGACAGATGAACACTGAAGCTTTCTTT. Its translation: CAISGQMNTEAFF.

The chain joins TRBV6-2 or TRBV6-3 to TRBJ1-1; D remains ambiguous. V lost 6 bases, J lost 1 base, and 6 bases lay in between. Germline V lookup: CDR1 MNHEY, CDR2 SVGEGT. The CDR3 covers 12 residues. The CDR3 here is CASSRQNTEAFF. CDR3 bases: TGTGCCAGCAGCCGACAGAACACTGAAGCTTTCTTT.

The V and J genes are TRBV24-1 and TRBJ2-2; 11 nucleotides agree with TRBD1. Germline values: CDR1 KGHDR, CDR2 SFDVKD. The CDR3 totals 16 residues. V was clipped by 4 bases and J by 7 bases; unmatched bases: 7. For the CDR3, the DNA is TGTGCCACCAGTGAGAGGACAGGGGGCCAAATCGGGGAGCTGTTTTTT. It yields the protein CATSERTGGQIGELFF.

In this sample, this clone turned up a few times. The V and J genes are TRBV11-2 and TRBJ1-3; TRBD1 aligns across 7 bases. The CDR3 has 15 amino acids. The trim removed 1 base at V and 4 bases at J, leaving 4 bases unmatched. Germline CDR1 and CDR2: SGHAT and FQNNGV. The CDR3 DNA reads TGTGCCAGCAGCTTAGGACAGGGTGGCGGAAACACCATATATTTT. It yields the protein CASSLGQGGGNTIYF.

The CDR3 loop reads CASSPTFSENTGELFF. CDR3 sequence (DNA): TGTGCCAGCAGTCCAACTTTCTCCGAGAACACCGGGGAGCTGTTTTTT. This chain links TRBV28 with TRBJ2-2; no definite D call. In germline, CDR1 is MDHEN, CDR2 SYDVKM. The CDR3 is 16 residues long. Trimming cost V 5 bases and J 1 base, with 14 bases left between them.

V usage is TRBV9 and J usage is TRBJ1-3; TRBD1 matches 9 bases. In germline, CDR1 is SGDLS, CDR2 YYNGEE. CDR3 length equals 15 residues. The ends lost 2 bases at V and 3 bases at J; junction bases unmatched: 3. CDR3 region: CASSVRTGVGNTIYF. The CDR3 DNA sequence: TGTGCCAGCAGCGTCCGGACAGGGGTTGGAAACACCATATATTTT. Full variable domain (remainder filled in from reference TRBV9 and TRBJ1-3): DSGVTQTPKHLITATGQRVTLRCSPRSGDLSVYWYQQSLDQGLQFLIQYYNGEERAKGNILERFSAQQFPDLHSELNLSSLELGDSALYFCASSVRTGVGNTIYFGEGSWLTVV.

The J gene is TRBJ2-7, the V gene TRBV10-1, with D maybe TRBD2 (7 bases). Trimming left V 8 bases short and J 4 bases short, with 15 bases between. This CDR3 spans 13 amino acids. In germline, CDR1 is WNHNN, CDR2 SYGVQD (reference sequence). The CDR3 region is CASDGGGRYEQYF. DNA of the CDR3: TGCGCCAGCGATGGGGGGGGGCGATACGAGCAGTACTTC.

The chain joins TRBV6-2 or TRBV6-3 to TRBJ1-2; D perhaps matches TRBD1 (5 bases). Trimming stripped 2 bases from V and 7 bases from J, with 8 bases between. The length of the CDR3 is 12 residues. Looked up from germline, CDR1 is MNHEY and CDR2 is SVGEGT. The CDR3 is CASSYGAVGYTF. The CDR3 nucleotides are TGTGCCAGCAGTTACGGGGCAGTTGGCTACACCTTC.

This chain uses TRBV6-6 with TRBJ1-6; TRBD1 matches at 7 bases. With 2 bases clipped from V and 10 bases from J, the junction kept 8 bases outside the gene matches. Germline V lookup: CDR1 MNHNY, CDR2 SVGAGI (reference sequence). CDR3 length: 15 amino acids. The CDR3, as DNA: TGTGCCAGCAGTTACGTCGAAGGGGGCGGATCACCCCTCCACTTT. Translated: CASSYVEGGGSPLHF.